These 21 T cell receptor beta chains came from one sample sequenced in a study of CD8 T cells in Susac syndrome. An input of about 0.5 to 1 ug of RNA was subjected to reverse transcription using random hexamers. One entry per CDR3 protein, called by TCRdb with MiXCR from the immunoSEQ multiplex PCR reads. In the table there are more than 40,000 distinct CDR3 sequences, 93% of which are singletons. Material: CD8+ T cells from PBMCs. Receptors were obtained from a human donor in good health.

CDR3 bases: TGTGCCAGCACCTGGGGGAAATACAATGAGCAGTTCTTC. Translation: CASTWGKYNEQFF. The chain employs TRBV13 and TRBJ2-1; D may match TRBD1 or TRBD2 (5 bases each). CDR1 and CDR2 (germline): PRHDT, FYEKMQ (reference sequence). The CDR3 spans 13 residues. With 7 bases removed from V and 4 bases from J, the gap between germline ends came to 11 bases. Together with reference TRBV13 and TRBJ2-1, the CDR3 gives the full variable domain: AAGVIQSPRHLIKEKRETATLKCYPIPRHDTVYWYQQGPGQDPQFLISFYEKMQSDKGSIPDRFSAQQFSDYHSELNMSSLELGDSALYFCASTWGKYNEQFFGPGTRLTVL.

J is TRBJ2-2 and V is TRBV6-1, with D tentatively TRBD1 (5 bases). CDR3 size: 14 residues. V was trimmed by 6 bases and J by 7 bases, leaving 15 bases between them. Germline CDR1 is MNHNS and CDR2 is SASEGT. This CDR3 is CASRVPGNVGELFF. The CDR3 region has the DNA TGTGCCAGCAGGGTCCCAGGGAACGTCGGGGAGCTGTTTTTT.

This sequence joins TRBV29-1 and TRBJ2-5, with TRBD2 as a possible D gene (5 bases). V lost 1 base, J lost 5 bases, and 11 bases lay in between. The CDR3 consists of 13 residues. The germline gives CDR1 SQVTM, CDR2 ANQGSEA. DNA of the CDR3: TGCAGCGTTGAAGCGGGATGGGAGGAGACCCAGTACTTC. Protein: CSVEAGWEETQYF. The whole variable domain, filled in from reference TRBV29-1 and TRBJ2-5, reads SAVISQKPSRDICQRGTSLTIQCQVDSQVTMMFWYRQQPGQSLTLIATANQGSEATYESGFVIDKFPISRPNLTFSTLTVSNMSPEDSSIYLCSVEAGWEETQYFGPGTRLLVL.

The CDR3 DNA reads TGTGCCAGCAGGGTTTGGGGGAGGGAAAAGCAGTTCTTC. Translation: CASRVWGREKQFF. The chain has TRBV28 and TRBJ2-1, with 7 positions matching TRBD2. Germline-derived CDR1 and CDR2 are MDHEN and SYDVKM. The CDR3 has 13 residues. Trimming at V came to 6 bases and at J to 11 bases, leaving 10 bases not matched to a gene.

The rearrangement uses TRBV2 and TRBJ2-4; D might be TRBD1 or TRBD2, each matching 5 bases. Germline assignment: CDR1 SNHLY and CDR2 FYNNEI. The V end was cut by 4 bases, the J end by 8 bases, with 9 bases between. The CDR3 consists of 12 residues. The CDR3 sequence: CASSGDGDIQYF. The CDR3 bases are TGTGCCAGCAGTGGGGACGGAGACATTCAGTACTTC.

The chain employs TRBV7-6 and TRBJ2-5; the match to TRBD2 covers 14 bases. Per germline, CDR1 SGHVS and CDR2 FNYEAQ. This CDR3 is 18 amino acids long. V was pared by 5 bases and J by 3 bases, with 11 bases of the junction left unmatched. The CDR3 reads CASSPHIQGLAGEETQYF. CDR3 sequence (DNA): TGTGCCAGCAGCCCTCACATACAGGGACTAGCGGGAGAAGAGACCCAGTACTTC.

For the CDR3, the DNA is TGTGCCAGCATGGGGCTTGACTTCTACAATGAGCAGTTCTTC. As protein: CASMGLDFYNEQFF. V usage is TRBV27 and J usage is TRBJ2-1; TRBD1 is a possible D gene (5 bases). The V gene's germline CDR1 is MNHEY and CDR2 SMNVEV (reference sequence). V lost 7 bases and J lost 3, with 13 bases in between. The length of the CDR3 is 14 residues.

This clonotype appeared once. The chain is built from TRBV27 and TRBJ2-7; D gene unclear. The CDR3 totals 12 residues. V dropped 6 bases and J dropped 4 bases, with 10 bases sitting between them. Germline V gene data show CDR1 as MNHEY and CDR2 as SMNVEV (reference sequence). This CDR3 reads CASSPNFYEQYF. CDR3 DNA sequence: TGTGCCAGCAGCCCTAATTTTTACGAGCAGTACTTC.

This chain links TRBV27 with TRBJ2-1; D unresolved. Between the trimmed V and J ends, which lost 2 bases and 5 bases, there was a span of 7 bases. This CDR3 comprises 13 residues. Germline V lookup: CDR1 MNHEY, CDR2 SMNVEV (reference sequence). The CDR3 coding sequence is TGTGCCAGCAGTTTAAGCCGAAACAATGAGCAGTTCTTC. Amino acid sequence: CASSLSRNNEQFF.

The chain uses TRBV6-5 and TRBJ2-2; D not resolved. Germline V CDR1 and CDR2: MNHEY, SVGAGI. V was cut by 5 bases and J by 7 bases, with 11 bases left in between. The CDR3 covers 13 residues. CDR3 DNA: TGTGCCAGCAGTCATGCAGTCGACGGGGAGCTGTTTTTT. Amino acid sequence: CASSHAVDGELFF.

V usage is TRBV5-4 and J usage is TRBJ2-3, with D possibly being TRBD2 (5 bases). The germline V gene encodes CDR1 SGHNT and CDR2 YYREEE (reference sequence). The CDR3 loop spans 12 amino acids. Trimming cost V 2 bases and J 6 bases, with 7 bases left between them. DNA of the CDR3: TGTGCCAGCAGCTTCGGGATCGATACGCAGTATTTT. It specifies CASSFGIDTQYF.

The CDR3 here is CASNRGGYYGYTF. The CDR3 DNA follows: TGTGCCAGCAACAGGGGGGGATACTATGGCTACACCTTC. J is TRBJ1-2 and V is TRBV28; 8 bases are a match to TRBD1. J was trimmed by 3 bases and V by 7 bases; bases with no gene match: 4. Per the germline V gene, CDR1 is MDHEN and CDR2 is SYDVKM. The CDR3 loop spans 13 amino acids.

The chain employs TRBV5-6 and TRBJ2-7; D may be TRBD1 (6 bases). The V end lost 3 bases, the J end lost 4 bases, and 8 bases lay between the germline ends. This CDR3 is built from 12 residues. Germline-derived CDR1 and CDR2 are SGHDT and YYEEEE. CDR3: CASSSGQYEQYF. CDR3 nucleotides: TGTGCCAGCAGCTCGGGACAATACGAGCAGTACTTC.

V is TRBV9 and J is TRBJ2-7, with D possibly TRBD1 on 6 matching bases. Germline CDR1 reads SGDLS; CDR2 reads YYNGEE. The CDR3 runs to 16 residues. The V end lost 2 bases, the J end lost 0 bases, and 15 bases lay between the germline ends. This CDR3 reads CASSVSPGQLSYEQYF. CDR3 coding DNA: TGTGCCAGCAGCGTTTCCCCGGGACAACTCTCCTACGAGCAGTACTTC.

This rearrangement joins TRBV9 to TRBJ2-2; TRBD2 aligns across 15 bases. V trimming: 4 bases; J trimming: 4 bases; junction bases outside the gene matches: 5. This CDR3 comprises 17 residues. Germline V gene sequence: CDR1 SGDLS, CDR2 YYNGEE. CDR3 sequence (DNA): TGTGCCAGCAGCCTCCAGGGACTAGCGGGAGGCACCGGGGAGCTGTTTTTT. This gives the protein CASSLQGLAGGTGELFF.

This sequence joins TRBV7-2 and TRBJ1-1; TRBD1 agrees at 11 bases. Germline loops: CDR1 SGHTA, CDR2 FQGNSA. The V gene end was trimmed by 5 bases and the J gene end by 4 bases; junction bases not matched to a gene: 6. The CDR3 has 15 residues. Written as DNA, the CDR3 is TGTGCCAGCAGCGGGGCCGGGACAGGGGGCACTGAAGCTTTCTTT. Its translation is CASSGAGTGGTEAFF.

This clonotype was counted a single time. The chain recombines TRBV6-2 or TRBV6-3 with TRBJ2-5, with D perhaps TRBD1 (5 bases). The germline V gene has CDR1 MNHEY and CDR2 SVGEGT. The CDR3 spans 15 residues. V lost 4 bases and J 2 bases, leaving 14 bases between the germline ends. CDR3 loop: CASSLVDRNQETQYF. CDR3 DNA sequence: TGTGCCAGCAGTTTGGTCGACAGAAATCAAGAGACCCAGTACTTC.

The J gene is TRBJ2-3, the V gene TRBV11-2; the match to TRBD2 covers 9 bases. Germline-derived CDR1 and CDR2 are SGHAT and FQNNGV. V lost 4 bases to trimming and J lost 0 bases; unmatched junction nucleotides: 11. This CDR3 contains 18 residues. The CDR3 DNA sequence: TGTGCCAGCAGCTGGCGGGGGCAGCTAGCGGGAAGCACAGATACGCAGTATTTT. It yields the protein CASSWRGQLAGSTDTQYF.

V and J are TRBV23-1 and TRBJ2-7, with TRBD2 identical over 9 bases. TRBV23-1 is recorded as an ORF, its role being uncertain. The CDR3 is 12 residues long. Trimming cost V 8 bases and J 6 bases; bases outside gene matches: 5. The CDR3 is CASGGGGTEQYF. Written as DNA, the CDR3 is TGCGCCAGCGGCGGGGGGGGGACCGAGCAGTACTTC.

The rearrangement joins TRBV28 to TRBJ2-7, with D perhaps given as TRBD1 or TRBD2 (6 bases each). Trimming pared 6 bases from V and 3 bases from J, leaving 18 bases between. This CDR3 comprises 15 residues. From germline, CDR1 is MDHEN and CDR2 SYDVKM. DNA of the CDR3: TGTGCCAGCAGCTCCTTAGGGGGGATTGACTACGAGCAGTACTTC. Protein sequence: CASSSLGGIDYEQYF.

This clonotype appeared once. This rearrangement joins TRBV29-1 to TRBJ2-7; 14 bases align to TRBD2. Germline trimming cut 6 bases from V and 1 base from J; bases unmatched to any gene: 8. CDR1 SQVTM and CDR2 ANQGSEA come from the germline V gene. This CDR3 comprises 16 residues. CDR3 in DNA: TGCAGCGTCTTTGGGACTAGCGGGAGAGGGTCCTACGAGCAGTACTTC. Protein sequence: CSVFGTSGRGSYEQYF.